This paragraph covers one TCR beta chain sequence. A second PCR, run for about 7 to 11 cycles, used a sample-barcoded 5' primer plus a J-beta primer mix. Each TCR beta cDNA got a 12-nucleotide random molecular identifier. One entry per CDR3 protein, called by TCRdb with MiXCR from the 5' RACE reads. The profile shows hundreds of thousands of distinct CDR3 sequences, about three fifths of them singletons. Researchers isolated at least 6 million PBMCs per sample. Each sample yielded at least 5.5 micrograms of PBMC total RNA. The data are from a study of blood T cells in healthy people across ages. The clonotype comes from a man under 40 in good health. The sample consisted of blood.

The DNA for the CDR3 is TGTGCCAGCAGCTTTACAGGGGACGAAACTAGCGGGGTTTACAATGAGCAGTACTTC. Translated, it gives CASSFTGDETSGVYNEQYF. The genes are TRBV7-3 and TRBJ2-7, with TRBD2 matching 10 bases. The CDR3 covers 19 residues. Germline values: CDR1 SGHTA, CDR2 FQGTGA. V trimming: 3 bases; J trimming: 7 bases; junction bases outside the gene matches: 21.